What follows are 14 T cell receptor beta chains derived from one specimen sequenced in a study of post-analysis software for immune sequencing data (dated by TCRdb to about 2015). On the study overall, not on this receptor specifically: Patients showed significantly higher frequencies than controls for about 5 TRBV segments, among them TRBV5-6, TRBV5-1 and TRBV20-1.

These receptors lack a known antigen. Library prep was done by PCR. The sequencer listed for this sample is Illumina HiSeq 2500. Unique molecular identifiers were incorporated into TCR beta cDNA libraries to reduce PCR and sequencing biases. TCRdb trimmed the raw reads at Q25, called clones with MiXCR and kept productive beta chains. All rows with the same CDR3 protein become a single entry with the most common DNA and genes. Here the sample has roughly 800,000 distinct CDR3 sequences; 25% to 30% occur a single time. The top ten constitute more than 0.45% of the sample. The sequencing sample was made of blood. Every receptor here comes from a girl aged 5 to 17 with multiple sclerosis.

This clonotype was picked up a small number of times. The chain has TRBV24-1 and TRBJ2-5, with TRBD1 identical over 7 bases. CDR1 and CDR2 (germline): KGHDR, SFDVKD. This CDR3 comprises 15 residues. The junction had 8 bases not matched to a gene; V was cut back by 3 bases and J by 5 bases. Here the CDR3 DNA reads TGTGCCACCAGTGATGACAGGGCCCCTTTGGAGACCCAGTACTTC. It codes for CATSDDRAPLETQYF.

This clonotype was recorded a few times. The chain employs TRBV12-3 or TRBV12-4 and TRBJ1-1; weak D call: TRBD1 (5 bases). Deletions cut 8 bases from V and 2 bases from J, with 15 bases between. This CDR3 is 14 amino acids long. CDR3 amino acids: CASFRQTQNTEAFF. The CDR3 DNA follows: TGTGCCAGCTTTAGACAGACACAAAACACTGAAGCTTTCTTT.

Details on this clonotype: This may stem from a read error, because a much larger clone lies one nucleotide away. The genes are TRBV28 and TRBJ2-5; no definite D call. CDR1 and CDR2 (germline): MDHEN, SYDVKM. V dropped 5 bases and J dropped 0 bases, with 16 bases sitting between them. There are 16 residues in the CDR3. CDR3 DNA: TGTGCCAGCAGTCCCTTCCAGGCCTCGCACCAAGAGACCCAGTACTTC. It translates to CASSPFQASHQETQYF.

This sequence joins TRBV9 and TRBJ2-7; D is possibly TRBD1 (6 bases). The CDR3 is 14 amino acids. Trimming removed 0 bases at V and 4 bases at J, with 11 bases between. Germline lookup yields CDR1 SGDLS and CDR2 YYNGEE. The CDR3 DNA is TGTGCCAGCAGCGTAGGGGGCAGGGGATACGAGCAGTACTTC. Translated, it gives CASSVGGRGYEQYF. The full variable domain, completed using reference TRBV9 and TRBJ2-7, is DSGVTQTPKHLITATGQRVTLRCSPRSGDLSVYWYQQSLDQGLQFLIQYYNGEERAKGNILERFSAQQFPDLHSELNLSSLELGDSALYFCASSVGGRGYEQYFGPGTRLTVT.

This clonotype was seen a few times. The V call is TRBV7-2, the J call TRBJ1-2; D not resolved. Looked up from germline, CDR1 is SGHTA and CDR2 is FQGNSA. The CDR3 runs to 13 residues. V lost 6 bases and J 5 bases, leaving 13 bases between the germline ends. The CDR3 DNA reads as TGTGCCAGCAGTTCCGCGGCCCCTTATGGCTACACCTTC. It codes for CASSSAAPYGYTF.

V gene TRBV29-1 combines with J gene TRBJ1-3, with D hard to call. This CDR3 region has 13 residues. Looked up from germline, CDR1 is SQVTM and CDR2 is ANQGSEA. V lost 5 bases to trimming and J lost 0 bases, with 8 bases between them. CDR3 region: CSVSRVSGNTIYF. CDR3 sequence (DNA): TGCAGCGTTTCGCGGGTCTCTGGAAACACCATATATTTT.

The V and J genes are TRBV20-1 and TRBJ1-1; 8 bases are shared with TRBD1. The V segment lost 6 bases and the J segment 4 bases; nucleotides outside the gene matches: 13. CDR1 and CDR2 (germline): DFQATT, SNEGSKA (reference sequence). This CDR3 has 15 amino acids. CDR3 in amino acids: CSAATPTGDGTEAFF. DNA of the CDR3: TGCAGTGCCGCGACACCGACAGGGGATGGCACTGAAGCTTTCTTT.

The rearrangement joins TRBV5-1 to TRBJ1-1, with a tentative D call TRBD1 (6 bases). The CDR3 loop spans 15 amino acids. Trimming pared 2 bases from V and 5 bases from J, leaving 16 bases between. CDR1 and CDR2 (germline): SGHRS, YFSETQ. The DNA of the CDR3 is TGCGCCAGCAGCTTTTTGGGGGGCTCATGGACTGAAGCTTTCTTT. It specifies CASSFLGGSWTEAFF.

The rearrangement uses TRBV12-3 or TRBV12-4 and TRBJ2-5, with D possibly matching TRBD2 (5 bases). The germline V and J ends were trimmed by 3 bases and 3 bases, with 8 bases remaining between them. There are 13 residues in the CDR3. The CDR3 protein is CASSFAREETQYF. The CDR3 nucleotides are TGTGCCAGCAGTTTTGCGAGGGAAGAGACCCAGTACTTC.

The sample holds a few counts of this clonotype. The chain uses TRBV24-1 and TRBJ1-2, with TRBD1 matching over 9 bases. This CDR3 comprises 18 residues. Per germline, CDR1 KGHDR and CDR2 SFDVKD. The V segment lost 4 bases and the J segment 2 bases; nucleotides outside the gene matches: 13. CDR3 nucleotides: TGTGCCACCAGTGAGCCCCCGGGACAGGGAGGGGGCAACTATGGCTACACCTTC. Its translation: CATSEPPGQGGGNYGYTF.

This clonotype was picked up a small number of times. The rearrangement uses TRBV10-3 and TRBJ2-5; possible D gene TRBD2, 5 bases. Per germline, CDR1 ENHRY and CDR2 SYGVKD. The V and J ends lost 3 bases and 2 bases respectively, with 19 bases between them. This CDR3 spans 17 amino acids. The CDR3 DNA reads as TGTGCCATCAGTGACGCAGCTAGAGGAGGAGGACAAGAGACCCAGTACTTC. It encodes CAISDAARGGGQETQYF.

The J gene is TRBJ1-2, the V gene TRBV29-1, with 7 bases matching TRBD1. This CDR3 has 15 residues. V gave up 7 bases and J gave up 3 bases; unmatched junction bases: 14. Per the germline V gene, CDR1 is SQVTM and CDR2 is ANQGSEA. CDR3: CSATNWAGGHYGYTF. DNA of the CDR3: TGCAGCGCCACAAATTGGGCAGGGGGGCACTATGGCTACACCTTC.

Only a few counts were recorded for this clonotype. The CDR3 nucleotides read TGTGCCAGCAGCCGAGACAGAGCCGGGACCCAGTACTTC. It specifies CASSRDRAGTQYF. The chain recombines TRBV28 with TRBJ2-5; possibly TRBD1 for D (5 bases). Germline assignment: CDR1 MDHEN and CDR2 SYDVKM. CDR3 length: 13 amino acids. The V and J ends lost 6 bases and 7 bases respectively, with 15 bases between them.

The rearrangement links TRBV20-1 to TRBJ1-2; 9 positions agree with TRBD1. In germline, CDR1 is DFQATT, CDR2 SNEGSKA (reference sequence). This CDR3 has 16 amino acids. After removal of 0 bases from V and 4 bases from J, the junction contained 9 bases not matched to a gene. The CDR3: CSARDETGGGGYGYTF. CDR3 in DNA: TGCAGTGCTAGAGATGAAACAGGGGGCGGAGGCTATGGCTACACCTTC.